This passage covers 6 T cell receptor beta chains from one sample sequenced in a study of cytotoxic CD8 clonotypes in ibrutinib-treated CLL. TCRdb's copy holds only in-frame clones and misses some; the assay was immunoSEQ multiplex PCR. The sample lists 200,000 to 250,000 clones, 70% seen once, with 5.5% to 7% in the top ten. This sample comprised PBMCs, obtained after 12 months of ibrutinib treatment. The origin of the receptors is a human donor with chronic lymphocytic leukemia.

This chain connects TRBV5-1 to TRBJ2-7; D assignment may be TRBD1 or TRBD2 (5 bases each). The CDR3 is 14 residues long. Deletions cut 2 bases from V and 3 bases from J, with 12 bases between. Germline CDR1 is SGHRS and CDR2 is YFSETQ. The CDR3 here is CASSFTGTFYEQYF. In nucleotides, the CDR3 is TGCGCCAGCAGCTTTACCGGGACGTTCTACGAGCAGTACTTC.

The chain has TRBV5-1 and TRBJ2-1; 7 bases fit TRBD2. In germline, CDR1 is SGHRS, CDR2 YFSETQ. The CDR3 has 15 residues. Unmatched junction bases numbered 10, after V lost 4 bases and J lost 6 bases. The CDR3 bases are TGCGCCAGCAGCCTATCCGGACTAGTGCCCAATGAGCAGTTCTTC. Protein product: CASSLSGLVPNEQFF.

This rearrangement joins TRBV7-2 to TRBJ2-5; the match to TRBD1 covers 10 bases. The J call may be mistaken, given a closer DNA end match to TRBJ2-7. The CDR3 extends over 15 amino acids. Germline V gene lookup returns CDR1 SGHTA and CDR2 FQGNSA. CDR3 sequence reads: CASSWTGGGSYEQYF. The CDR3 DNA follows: TGTGCCAGCAGCTGGACAGGGGGAGGCTCCTACGAGCAGTACTTC.

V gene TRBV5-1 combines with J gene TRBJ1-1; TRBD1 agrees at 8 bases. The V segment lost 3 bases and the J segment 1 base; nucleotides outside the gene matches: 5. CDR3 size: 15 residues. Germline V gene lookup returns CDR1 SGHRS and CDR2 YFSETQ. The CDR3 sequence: CASSWDRRGNTEAFF. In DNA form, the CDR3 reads TGCGCCAGCAGCTGGGACAGGCGGGGGAACACTGAAGCTTTCTTT.

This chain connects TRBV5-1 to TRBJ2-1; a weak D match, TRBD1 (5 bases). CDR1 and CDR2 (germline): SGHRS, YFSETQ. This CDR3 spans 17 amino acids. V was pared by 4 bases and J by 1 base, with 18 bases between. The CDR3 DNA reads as TGCGCCAGCAGCCCGCAAGTCGTAAGGGGTTCCTACAATGAGCAGTTCTTC. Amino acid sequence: CASSPQVVRGSYNEQFF.

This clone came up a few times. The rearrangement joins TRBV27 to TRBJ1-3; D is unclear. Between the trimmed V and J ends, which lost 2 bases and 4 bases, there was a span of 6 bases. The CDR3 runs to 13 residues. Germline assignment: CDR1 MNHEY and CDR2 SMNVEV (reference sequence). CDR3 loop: CASSLNGGNTIYF. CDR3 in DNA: TGTGCCAGCAGTTTAAACGGCGGAAACACCATATATTTT.